This T cell receptor (beta chain) was recovered during a study of radiotherapy plus CTLA-4 blockade in lung cancer. Sequencing used immunoSEQ multiplex PCR; TCRdb keeps in-frame clones, though not all of them. The sample lists about 73,000 clones; around 90% were seen once. Study-level points and caveats: Increased serum interferon-beta after radiation also reportedly predicted response strongly. Peripheral blood showed expansion of tumor-derived TCR clones after radiotherapy and ipilimumab.

There are 14 residues in the CDR3. V dropped 4 bases and J dropped 1 base, with 11 bases sitting between them. CDR1 is SGHTS and CDR2 is YDEGEE in the germline V gene. On this clone: Its matching antigen is unknown.

Participants had chemo-refractory metastatic non-small-cell lung cancer and were treated with focal radiation plus ipilimumab CTLA-4 blockade. The TCR comes from a human donor with non-small cell lung cancer that progressed on radiotherapy plus ipilimumab. The chain has TRBV5-8 and TRBJ1-1; TRBD1 is a possible D gene (5 bases). Here the sequenced sample was peripheral blood, taken from a patient treated with radiotherapy plus ipilimumab. The CDR3 region is CASSQGWANTEAFF. For the CDR3, the DNA is TGTGCCAGCAGCCAGGGCTGGGCGAACACTGAAGCTTTCTTT.